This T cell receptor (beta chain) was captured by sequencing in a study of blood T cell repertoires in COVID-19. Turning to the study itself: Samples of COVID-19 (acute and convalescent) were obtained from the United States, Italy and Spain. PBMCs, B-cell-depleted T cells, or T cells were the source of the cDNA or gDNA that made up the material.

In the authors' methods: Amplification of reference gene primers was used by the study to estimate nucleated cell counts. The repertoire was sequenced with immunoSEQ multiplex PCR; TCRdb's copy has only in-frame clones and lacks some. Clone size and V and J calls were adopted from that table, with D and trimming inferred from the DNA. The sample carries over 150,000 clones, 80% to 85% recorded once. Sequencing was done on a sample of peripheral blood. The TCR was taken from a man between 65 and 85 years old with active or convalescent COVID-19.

CDR3 DNA sequence: TGTGCCAGCAGGCCCCAGGGGCCTTGGCCTGAAGCTTTCTTT. Translating it yields CASRPQGPWPEAFF. V gene TRBV11-1 combines with J gene TRBJ1-1; D possibly corresponds to TRBD1 (6 bases). CDR3 length equals 14 residues. V was pared by 6 bases and J by 6 bases, with 17 bases between. Per germline, CDR1 SGHAT and CDR2 FQDESV (reference sequence). The variable domain in full, completed from reference TRBV11-1 and TRBJ1-1, reads EAEVAQSPRYKITEKSQAVAFWCDPISGHATLYWYRQILGQGPELLVQFQDESVVDDSQLPKDRFSAERLKGVDSTLKIQPAELGDSAMYLCASRPQGPWPEAFFGQGTRLTVV.